Presented here are 9 T cell receptor beta chains from one specimen sequenced in a study of blood T cells in healthy people across ages. A second PCR of roughly 7 to 11 cycles used a sample-barcoded 5' primer and a J-beta primer mix. MiXCR, run by TCRdb on the 5' RACE reads, gives a single entry per CDR3 protein. The sample lists hundreds of thousands of distinct CDR3 sequences, 25% to 30% occurring once. The sample taken for sequencing was blood. The receptors come from a woman between 70 and 85 years old in good health.

The J gene is TRBJ2-1, the V gene TRBV13, with 12 bases matching TRBD2. V was pared by 5 bases and J by 8 bases, with 7 bases of the junction left unmatched. CDR1 and CDR2 from the germline V gene are PRHDT and FYEKMQ (reference sequence). The CDR3 has 15 amino acids. The CDR3 DNA reads as TGTGCCAGCAGCCCGCTAGCGGGAGGGCCTGATGAGCAGTTCTTC. Its translation is CASSPLAGGPDEQFF.

DNA for the CDR3: TGTGCCAGCAGCGTTTGGATGAACACTGAAGCTTTCTTT. It specifies CASSVWMNTEAFF. The chain couples TRBV9 to TRBJ1-1; D unresolved. The CDR3 totals 13 residues. The germline V gene has CDR1 SGDLS and CDR2 YYNGEE. V was trimmed by 2 bases and J by 0 bases, leaving 5 bases between them.

The V call is TRBV12-3 or TRBV12-4, the J call TRBJ1-1; D is undetermined. This CDR3 spans 13 amino acids. V lost 3 bases to trimming and J lost 4 bases, with 9 bases between them. The chain's CDR3 is CASSFGEGTEAFF. CDR3 in DNA: TGTGCCAGCAGTTTTGGGGAGGGCACTGAAGCTTTCTTT.

This clonotype showed up just a few times. This chain uses TRBV7-2 with TRBJ2-1; 9 bases agree with TRBD2. CDR3 size: 17 residues. V shed 6 bases and J 7 bases; nucleotides not matched to a gene: 16. CDR1 SGHTA and CDR2 FQGNSA come from the germline V gene. DNA for the CDR3: TGTGCCAGCAGTTCCAGGGGGGGTAGCGGGAGCTTGAATGAGCAGTTCTTC. This encodes CASSSRGGSGSLNEQFF.

Many counts were recorded for this clonotype. CDR3 DNA sequence: TGTGCCAGCAGCTTTATAGGTACAGGGGCTAAAGTCGATGAAAAACTGTTTTTT. This encodes CASSFIGTGAKVDEKLFF. This chain joins TRBV7-9 and TRBJ1-4, with TRBD1 matching 7 bases. Germline CDR1 SEHNR, CDR2 FQNEAQ (reference sequence). J lost 6 bases, V lost 3 bases, and 16 bases had no gene match. This CDR3 is 18 amino acids long.

This clonotype was found a few times. The chain carries TRBV3-1 and TRBJ2-3; the D call may be TRBD1 or TRBD2 (5 bases each). Deletions cut 2 bases from V and 4 bases from J, with 16 bases between. The CDR3 is made up of 16 amino acids. The germline gives CDR1 LGHDT, CDR2 YNNKEL (reference sequence). The CDR3 loop is CASSQPRTLSADTQYF. The DNA for the CDR3 is TGTGCCAGCAGCCAACCCCGGACACTTAGCGCAGATACGCAGTATTTT.

This clonotype turned up a few times. The chain is built from TRBV29-1 and TRBJ1-1; D unresolved. The germline V gene encodes CDR1 SQVTM and CDR2 ANQGSEA. This CDR3 contains 12 residues. Trimming pared 1 base from V and 6 bases from J, leaving 9 bases between. The CDR3 coding sequence is TGCAGCGTTGAAGGGGGTTTGGCTGAAGCTTTCTTT. Amino acids: CSVEGGLAEAFF.

Only a few counts were recorded for this clonotype. The CDR3 region has the DNA TGCAGTGCTGTAGCGGGAGCGTCCTACAATGAGCAGTTCTTC. This gives the protein CSAVAGASYNEQFF. The chain has TRBV20-1 and TRBJ2-1; the match to TRBD2 covers 9 bases. The CDR3 sequence is 14 residues long. The ends lost 5 bases at V and 1 base at J; junction bases unmatched: 3. Germline CDR1 and CDR2: DFQATT and SNEGSKA (reference sequence).

The chain is built from TRBV7-6 and TRBJ2-7; 8 bases agree with TRBD1. The CDR3 spans 15 residues. The ends lost 2 bases at V and 6 bases at J; junction bases unmatched: 9. Germline CDR1 is SGHVS and CDR2 is FNYEAQ. This CDR3 reads CASSLRGGQGGEQYF. The CDR3 DNA is TGTGCCAGCAGCTTACGAGGCGGACAGGGAGGCGAGCAGTACTTC. Combining the CDR3 with reference TRBV7-6 and TRBJ2-7 gives the whole variable domain GAGVSQSPRYKVTKRGQDVALRCDPISGHVSLYWYRQALGQGPEFLTYFNYEAQQDKSGLPNDRFSAERPEGSISTLTIQRTEQRDSAMYRCASSLRGGQGGEQYFGPGTRLTVT.